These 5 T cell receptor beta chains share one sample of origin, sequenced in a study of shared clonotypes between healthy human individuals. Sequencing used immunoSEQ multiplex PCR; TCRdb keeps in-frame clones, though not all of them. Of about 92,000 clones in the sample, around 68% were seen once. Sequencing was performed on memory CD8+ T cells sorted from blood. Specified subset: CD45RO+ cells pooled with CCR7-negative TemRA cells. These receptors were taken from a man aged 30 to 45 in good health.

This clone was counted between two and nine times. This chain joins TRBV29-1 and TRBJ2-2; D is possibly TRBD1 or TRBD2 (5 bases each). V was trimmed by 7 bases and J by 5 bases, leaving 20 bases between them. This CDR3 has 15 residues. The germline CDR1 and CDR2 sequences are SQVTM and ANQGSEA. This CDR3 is CSASSGWGMTGELFF. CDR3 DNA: TGCAGCGCATCATCAGGGTGGGGGATGACCGGGGAGCTGTTTTTT.

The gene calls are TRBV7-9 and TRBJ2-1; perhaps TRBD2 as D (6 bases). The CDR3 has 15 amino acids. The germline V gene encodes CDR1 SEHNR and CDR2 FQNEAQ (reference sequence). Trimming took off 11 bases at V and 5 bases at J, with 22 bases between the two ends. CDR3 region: CAGSLSAGRHNEQFF. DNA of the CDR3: TGTGCCGGAAGTCTTAGCGCGGGACGGCACAATGAGCAGTTCTTC.

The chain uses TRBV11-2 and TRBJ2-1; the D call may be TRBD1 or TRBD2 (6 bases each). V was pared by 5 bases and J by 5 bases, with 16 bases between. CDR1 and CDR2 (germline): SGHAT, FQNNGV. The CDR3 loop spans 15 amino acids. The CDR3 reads CASSRAWGADNEQFF. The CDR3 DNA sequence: TGTGCCAGCAGCCGCGCCTGGGGGGCGGACAATGAGCAGTTCTTC.

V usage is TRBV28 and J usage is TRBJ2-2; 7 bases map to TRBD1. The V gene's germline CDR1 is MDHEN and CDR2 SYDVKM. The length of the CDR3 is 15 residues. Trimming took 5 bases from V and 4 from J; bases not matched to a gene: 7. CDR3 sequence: CASSPLTGLTGELFF. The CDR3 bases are TGTGCCAGCAGTCCACTGACAGGGCTCACCGGGGAGCTGTTTTTT.

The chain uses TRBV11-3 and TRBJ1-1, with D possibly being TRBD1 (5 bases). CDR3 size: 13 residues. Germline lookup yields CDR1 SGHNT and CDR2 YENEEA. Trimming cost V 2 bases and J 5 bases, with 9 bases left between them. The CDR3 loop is CASSLQGRTEAFF. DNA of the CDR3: TGTGCCAGCAGCTTACAGGGACGGACTGAAGCTTTCTTT.